The 21 T cell receptor beta chains below all came from one sample that was sequenced in a study of T cell changes during pregnancy in multiple sclerosis. TCRdb's table, derived via immunoSEQ multiplex PCR, lists solely in-frame clones and lacks some. Here the sample spans more than 25,000 clones, about 91% being singletons. The sample here was CD8+ T cells from peripheral blood mononuclear cells, taken in the first trimester of pregnancy. These receptors were taken from a female donor with multiple sclerosis, enrolled in a pregnancy study.

The chain has TRBV15 and TRBJ2-7; D may be TRBD2 (6 bases). The CDR3 consists of 14 residues. Germline V gene lookup returns CDR1 LNHNV and CDR2 YYDKDF (reference sequence). The ends were cut back, 0 bases at V and 6 bases at J, with 12 bases in the middle. The CDR3 nucleotides are TGTGCCACCAGCAGAGATCCGGAGACTAGCGAGCAGTACTTC. Protein: CATSRDPETSEQYF. The complete variable domain, with remaining parts taken from reference TRBV15 and TRBJ2-7, reads DAMVIQNPRYQVTQFGKPVTLSCSQTLNHNVMYWYQQKSSQAPKLLFHYYDKDFNNEADTPDNFQSRRPNTSFCFLDIRSPGLGDTAMYLCATSRDPETSEQYFGPGTRLTVT.

The V call is TRBV19, the J call TRBJ1-6; no reliable D call. Germline V CDR1 and CDR2: LNHDA, SQIVND (reference sequence). This CDR3 region has 13 residues. Between the trimmed V and J ends, which lost 6 bases and 8 bases, there was a span of 11 bases. The CDR3 DNA follows: TGTGCCAGTAGCCCTATGATGGATTCACCCCTCCACTTT. This sequence encodes CASSPMMDSPLHF.

The chain uses TRBV19 and TRBJ1-5; D is unclear. The V gene's germline CDR1 is LNHDA and CDR2 SQIVND (reference sequence). CDR3 size: 13 residues. V was trimmed by 4 bases and J by 0 bases, leaving 4 bases between them. The CDR3 sequence: CASSTNSNQPQHF. DNA for the CDR3: TGTGCCAGTAGTACCAATAGCAATCAGCCCCAGCATTTT.

This chain uses TRBV5-4 with TRBJ1-1, with a weak D call TRBD1 (5 bases). The CDR3 covers 14 residues. From germline, CDR1 is SGHNT and CDR2 YYREEE (reference sequence). The V end was cut by 4 bases, the J end by 6 bases, with 16 bases between. The chain's CDR3 is CASSRPSGPAEAFF. CDR3 nucleotide sequence: TGTGCCAGCAGCCGCCCCTCAGGGCCCGCTGAAGCTTTCTTT. The full variable domain, its missing parts supplied by reference TRBV5-4 and TRBJ1-1, is ETGVTQSPTHLIKTRGQQVTLRCSSQSGHNTVSWYQQALGQGPQFIFQYYREEENGRGNFPPRFSGLQFPNYSSELNVNALELDDSALYLCASSRPSGPAEAFFGQGTRLTVV.

This clone was picked up a small number of times. The chain joins TRBV9 to TRBJ2-7, with 7 nucleotides matching TRBD2. This CDR3 has 15 amino acids. CDR1 is SGDLS, CDR2 YYNGEE, per germline. Trimming cost V 5 bases and J 0 bases; bases outside gene matches: 8. The CDR3 DNA reads TGTGCCAGCAGTCGGAGGGAGGGTACCTCCTACGAGCAGTACTTC. It translates to CASSRREGTSYEQYF. Full variable domain (missing parts from reference TRBV9 and TRBJ2-7): DSGVTQTPKHLITATGQRVTLRCSPRSGDLSVYWYQQSLDQGLQFLIQYYNGEERAKGNILERFSAQQFPDLHSELNLSSLELGDSALYFCASSRREGTSYEQYFGPGTRLTVT.

The gene calls are TRBV7-9 and TRBJ2-3; D is undetermined. Germline V CDR1 and CDR2: SEHNR, FQNEAQ (reference sequence). V dropped 5 bases and J dropped 0 bases, with 12 bases sitting between them. The CDR3 covers 15 residues. In nucleotides, the CDR3 is TGTGCCAGCAGCCTAGGAGTCTCTAGCACAGATACGCAGTATTTT. Protein sequence: CASSLGVSSTDTQYF.

This rearrangement joins TRBV19 to TRBJ1-2, with 12 bases aligning to TRBD1. After removal of 2 bases from V and 4 bases from J, the junction contained 5 bases not matched to a gene. Germline CDR1 is LNHDA and CDR2 is SQIVND (reference sequence). This CDR3 contains 16 residues. The chain's CDR3 is CASSITGTGGIYGYTF. CDR3 bases: TGTGCCAGTAGTATAACCGGGACAGGGGGCATCTATGGCTACACCTTC.

The rearrangement links TRBV29-1 to TRBJ2-1; 13 bases align to TRBD2. V shed 2 bases, J shed 5 bases, and the junction held 15 bases outside the gene matches. CDR1 SQVTM and CDR2 ANQGSEA come from the germline V gene. The CDR3 sequence is 19 residues long. CDR3 sequence: CSVEYVLAGGLNLDNEQFF. Written as DNA, the CDR3 is TGCAGCGTTGAATATGTACTAGCGGGGGGGCTGAACCTCGACAATGAGCAGTTCTTC.

V usage is TRBV7-2 and J usage is TRBJ2-1; 13 nucleotides align to TRBD2. The germline V gene encodes CDR1 SGHTA and CDR2 FQGNSA. V was clipped by 7 bases and J by 7 bases; unmatched bases: 10. The CDR3 is made up of 16 amino acids. In nucleotides, the CDR3 is TGTGCCAGCACCCTACTAGCGGGAGGGATGAGGAATGAGCAGTTCTTC. This sequence encodes CASTLLAGGMRNEQFF.

This clone appeared once. The chain has TRBV6-6 and TRBJ1-4, with D perhaps matching TRBD1 (5 bases). The CDR3 has 14 residues. Trimming pared 8 bases from V and 4 bases from J, leaving 14 bases between. Germline assignment: CDR1 MNHNY and CDR2 SVGAGI (reference sequence). The CDR3 is CASFSGGINEKLFF. CDR3 sequence (DNA): TGTGCCAGCTTCTCGGGGGGGATTAATGAAAAACTGTTTTTT.

The rearrangement links TRBV27 to TRBJ2-7; TRBD2 matches 12 bases. J was trimmed by 5 bases and V by 1 base; bases with no gene match: 9. The germline gives CDR1 MNHEY, CDR2 SMNVEV (reference sequence). The CDR3 covers 17 residues. CDR3 in DNA: TGTGCCAGCAGTTTATGGGGACTAGCGGGTCCGGGGGACGAGCAGTACTTC. This encodes CASSLWGLAGPGDEQYF.

The V gene is TRBV7-9, the J gene TRBJ2-7; D is perhaps TRBD1 (5 bases). V was cut by 6 bases and J by 0 bases, with 9 bases left in between. CDR1 is SEHNR and CDR2 is FQNEAQ in the germline V gene (reference sequence). The CDR3 covers 13 residues. Written as DNA, the CDR3 is TGTGCCAGCAGGGATGGGGCCTCCTACGAGCAGTACTTC. Translation gives CASRDGASYEQYF.

This clone appeared a few times. The chain joins TRBV18 to TRBJ1-6; no firm D call. CDR1 and CDR2 (germline): KGHSH, LQKENI. Trimming removed 1 base at V and 9 bases at J, with 13 bases between. The CDR3 has 15 amino acids. The DNA for the CDR3 is TGTGCCAGCTCACCACGTGACGGGGAAGGTTCACCCCTCCACTTT. Translating it yields CASSPRDGEGSPLHF.

J is TRBJ1-6 and V is TRBV30, with D hard to call. The CDR3 runs to 14 residues. V dropped 5 bases and J dropped 6 bases, with 14 bases sitting between them. Germline-derived CDR1 and CDR2 are GTSNPN and SVGIG (reference sequence). As DNA, the CDR3 is TGTGCCTGGGGGAGGGAACCGGCTAATTCACCCCTCCACTTT. It encodes CAWGREPANSPLHF.

J is TRBJ2-6 and V is TRBV27, with TRBD1 matching over 7 bases. With 6 bases clipped from V and 0 bases from J, the junction kept 5 bases outside the gene matches. Germline V lookup: CDR1 MNHEY, CDR2 SMNVEV (reference sequence). The CDR3 is 16 amino acids. The CDR3 spells CASSRQGNSGANVLTF. The CDR3 DNA follows: TGTGCCAGCAGCCGACAGGGCAACTCTGGGGCCAACGTCCTGACTTTC.

This clone was picked up a small number of times. The gene calls are TRBV7-9 and TRBJ1-1; D remains ambiguous. Looked up from germline, CDR1 is SEHNR and CDR2 is FQNEAQ (reference sequence). The CDR3 is made up of 13 amino acids. Trimming pared 3 bases from V and 1 base from J, leaving 6 bases between. CDR3 loop: CASSFGENTEAFF. CDR3 nucleotide sequence: TGTGCCAGCAGCTTCGGGGAGAACACTGAAGCTTTCTTT.

J is TRBJ2-3 and V is TRBV5-8; TRBD2 aligns across 7 bases. Germline V gives CDR1 SGHTS, CDR2 YDEGEE. With 3 bases clipped from V and 1 base from J, the junction kept 5 bases outside the gene matches. The CDR3 consists of 15 residues. CDR3 protein: CASSSGTKRTDTQYF. The CDR3 nucleotides read TGTGCCAGCAGCTCTGGGACTAAACGCACAGATACGCAGTATTTT.

This chain joins TRBV6-5 and TRBJ2-3, with D perhaps TRBD1 (5 bases). The CDR3 has 15 residues. CDR1 and CDR2 from the germline V gene are MNHEY and SVGAGI. Trimming shortened V by 5 bases and J by 2 bases, and 14 bases separated the two germline ends. The CDR3, as DNA: TGTGCCAGCAGTGCCAGGCAGGACAACACAGATACGCAGTATTTT. Amino acid sequence: CASSARQDNTDTQYF.

The rearrangement uses TRBV5-4 and TRBJ1-2, with TRBD1 identical over 8 bases. CDR1 SGHNT and CDR2 YYREEE come from the germline V gene (reference sequence). This CDR3 comprises 11 residues. Trimming took 4 bases from V and 14 from J; bases not matched to a gene: 7. CDR3 region: CASSLGQGGTF. The DNA for the CDR3 is TGTGCCAGCAGCCTAGGACAGGGCGGGACCTTC.

The chain recombines TRBV27 with TRBJ1-1; a weak D match, TRBD1 (5 bases). The germline gives CDR1 MNHEY, CDR2 SMNVEV (reference sequence). Trimming removed 6 bases at V and 0 bases at J, with 14 bases between. This CDR3 contains 15 residues. The CDR3 DNA sequence: TGTGCCAGCAGGGCTAATAGACAGTTGAACACTGAAGCTTTCTTT. Its translation is CASRANRQLNTEAFF.

J is TRBJ1-5 and V is TRBV7-2, with TRBD1 identical over 9 bases. There are 19 residues in the CDR3. V lost 1 base, J lost 2 bases, and 12 bases stayed unmatched. Germline values: CDR1 SGHTA, CDR2 FQGNSA. The CDR3 sequence: CASSLGFGQGIFGNQPQHF. Written as DNA, the CDR3 is TGTGCCAGCAGCTTAGGGTTTGGACAGGGGATTTTCGGCAATCAGCCCCAGCATTTT.